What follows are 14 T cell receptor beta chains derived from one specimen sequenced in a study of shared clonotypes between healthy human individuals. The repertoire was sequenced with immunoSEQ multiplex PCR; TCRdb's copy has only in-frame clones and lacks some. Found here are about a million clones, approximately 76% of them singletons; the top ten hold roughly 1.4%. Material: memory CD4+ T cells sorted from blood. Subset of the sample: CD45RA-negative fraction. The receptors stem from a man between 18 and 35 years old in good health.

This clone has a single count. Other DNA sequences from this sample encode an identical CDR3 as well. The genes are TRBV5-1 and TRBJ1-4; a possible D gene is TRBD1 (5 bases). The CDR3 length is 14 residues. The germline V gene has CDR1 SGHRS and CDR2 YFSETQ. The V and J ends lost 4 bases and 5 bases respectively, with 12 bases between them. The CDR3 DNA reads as TGCGCCAGCAGCACGGGACGGGTGAATGAAAAACTGTTTTTT. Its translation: CASSTGRVNEKLFF.

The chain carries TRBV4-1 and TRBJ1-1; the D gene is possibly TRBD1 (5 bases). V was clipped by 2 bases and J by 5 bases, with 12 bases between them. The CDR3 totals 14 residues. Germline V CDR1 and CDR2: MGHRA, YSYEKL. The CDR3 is CASSQPGAGTEAFF. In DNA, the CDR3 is TGCGCCAGCAGCCAACCCGGGGCCGGGACTGAAGCTTTCTTT.

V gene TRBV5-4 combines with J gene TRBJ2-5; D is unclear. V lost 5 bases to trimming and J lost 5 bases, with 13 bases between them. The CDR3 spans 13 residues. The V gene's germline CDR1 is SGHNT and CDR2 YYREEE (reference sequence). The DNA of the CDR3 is TGTGCCAGCAGTAACGATGGGCGGGAGACCCAGTACTTC. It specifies CASSNDGRETQYF.

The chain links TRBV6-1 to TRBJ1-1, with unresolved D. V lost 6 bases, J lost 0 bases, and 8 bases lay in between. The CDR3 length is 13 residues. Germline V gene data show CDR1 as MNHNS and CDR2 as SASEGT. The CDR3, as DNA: TGTGCCAGCAGCCTCCAGGTGAACACTGAAGCTTTCTTT. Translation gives CASSLQVNTEAFF.

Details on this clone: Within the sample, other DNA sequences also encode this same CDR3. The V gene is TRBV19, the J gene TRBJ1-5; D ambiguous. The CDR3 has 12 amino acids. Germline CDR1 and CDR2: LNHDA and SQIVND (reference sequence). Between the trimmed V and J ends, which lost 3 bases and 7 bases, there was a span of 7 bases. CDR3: CASSIGGQPQHF. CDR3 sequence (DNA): TGTGCCAGTAGTATTGGTGGACAGCCCCAGCATTTT.

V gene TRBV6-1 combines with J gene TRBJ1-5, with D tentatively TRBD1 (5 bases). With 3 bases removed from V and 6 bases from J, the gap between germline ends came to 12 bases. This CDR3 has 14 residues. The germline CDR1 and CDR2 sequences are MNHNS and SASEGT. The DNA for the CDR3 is TGTGCCAGCAGTGAGGTATTGGGGGGTCAGCCCCAGCATTTT. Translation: CASSEVLGGQPQHF.

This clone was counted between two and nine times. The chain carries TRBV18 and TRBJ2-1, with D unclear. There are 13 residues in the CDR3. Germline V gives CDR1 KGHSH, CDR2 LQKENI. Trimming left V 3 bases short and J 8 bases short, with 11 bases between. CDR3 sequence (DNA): TGTGCCAGCTCACCGATCATCGGCGATGAGCAGTTCTTC. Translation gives CASSPIIGDEQFF.

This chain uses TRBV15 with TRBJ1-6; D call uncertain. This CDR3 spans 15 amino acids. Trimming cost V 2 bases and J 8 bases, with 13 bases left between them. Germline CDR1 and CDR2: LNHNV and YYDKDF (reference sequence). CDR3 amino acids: CATSRSNTMDSPLHF. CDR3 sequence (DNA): TGTGCCACCAGCAGATCGAACACTATGGATTCACCCCTCCACTTT.

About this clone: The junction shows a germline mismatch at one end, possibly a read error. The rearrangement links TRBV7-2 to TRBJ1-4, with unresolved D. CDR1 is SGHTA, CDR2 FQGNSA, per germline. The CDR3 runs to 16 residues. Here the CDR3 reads CASSPGPVPFNEKLLF. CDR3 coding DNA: TGTGCCAGCAGCCCCGGACCCGTCCCCTTTAATGAAAAACTGCTTTTT.

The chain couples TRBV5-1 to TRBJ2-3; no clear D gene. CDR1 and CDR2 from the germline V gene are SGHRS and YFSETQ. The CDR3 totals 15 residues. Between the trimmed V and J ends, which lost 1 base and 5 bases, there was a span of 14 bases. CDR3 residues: CASSLTPEEVDTQYF. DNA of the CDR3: TGCGCCAGCAGCTTGACTCCCGAAGAGGTAGATACGCAGTATTTT.

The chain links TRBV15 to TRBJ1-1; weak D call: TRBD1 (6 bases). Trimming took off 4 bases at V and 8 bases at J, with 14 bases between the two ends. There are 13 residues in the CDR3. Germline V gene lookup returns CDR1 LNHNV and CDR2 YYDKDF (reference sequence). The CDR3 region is CATSNNPGTEAFF. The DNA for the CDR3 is TGTGCCACCAGCAATAATCCCGGGACAGAAGCTTTCTTT.

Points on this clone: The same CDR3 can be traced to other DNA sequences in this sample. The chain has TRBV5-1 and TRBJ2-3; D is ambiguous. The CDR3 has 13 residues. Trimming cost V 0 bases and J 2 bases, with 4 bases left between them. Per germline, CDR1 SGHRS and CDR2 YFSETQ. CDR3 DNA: TGCGCCAGCAGCTTGGGGTACACAGATACGCAGTATTTT. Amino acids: CASSLGYTDTQYF.

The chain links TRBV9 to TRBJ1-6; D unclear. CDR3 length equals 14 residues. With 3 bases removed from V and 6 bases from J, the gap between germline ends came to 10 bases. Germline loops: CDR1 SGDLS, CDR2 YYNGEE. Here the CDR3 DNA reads TGTGCCAGCAGCGCCCGGACGGGTAATTCACCCCTCCACTTT. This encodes CASSARTGNSPLHF.

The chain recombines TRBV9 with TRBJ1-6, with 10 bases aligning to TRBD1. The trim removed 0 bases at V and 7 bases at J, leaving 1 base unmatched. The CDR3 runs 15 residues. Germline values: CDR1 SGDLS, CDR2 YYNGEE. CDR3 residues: CASSVVGQGNSPLHF. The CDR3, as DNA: TGTGCCAGCAGCGTAGTGGGACAGGGGAATTCACCCCTCCACTTT.